This entry concerns a single TCR beta chain. Its matching antigen is unknown. These data come from a study of neurological immune-mediated disorders. The study, taken as a whole, reports: Private repertoires in all groups were suggested by the absence of shared CDR3 amino acid sequences among expanded clones across subjects.

cDNA was made by 5'RACE with 10-nucleotide random UMIs. Sequencing runs each yielded over 190 million TCR-beta sequences from 15-18 subjects. MiXCR was run by TCRdb on the 5' RACE reads, yielding one entry per CDR3 protein. This table has 64,000 or so distinct CDR3 sequences, roughly 10% appearing once. V lost 6 bases to trimming and J lost 8 bases; unmatched junction nucleotides: 7. From germline, CDR1 is SQVTM and CDR2 ANQGSEA. This CDR3 spans 13 amino acids. The time point here: longitudinal time-point 1 (baseline). The specimen was PBMCs. The V gene is TRBV29-1, the J gene TRBJ2-1; 10 bases map to TRBD2. The source is a man aged 30 to 45 in good health. CDR3 sequence (DNA): TGCAGCGTAGCGGGACTAGCGAGGGATGAGCAGTTCTTC. Translation gives CSVAGLARDEQFF.